The 13 T cell receptor beta chains reported below all come from one sample, sequenced in a study of T cell responses to AZD1222 COVID-19 vaccine. Profiled with immunoSEQ multiplex PCR; TCRdb holds only in-frame clones, not every one. Here the sample spans tens of thousands of clones, roughly nine tenths being singletons. The input for sequencing was peripheral blood, taken on day 0 of AZD1222 vaccination. The receptor set was obtained from an adult in good health.

The rearrangement uses TRBV10-3 and TRBJ1-1, with D uncertain. The CDR3 has 15 amino acids. V lost 0 bases and J lost 1, with 9 bases in between. Germline CDR1 and CDR2: ENHRY and SYGVKD. The CDR3 loop is CAISESDGRNTEAFF. In nucleotides, the CDR3 is TGTGCCATCAGTGAGTCGGACGGCAGGAACACTGAAGCTTTCTTT.

The J gene is TRBJ1-5, the V gene TRBV30, with 7 nucleotides matching TRBD1. V shed 2 bases and J 1 base; nucleotides not matched to a gene: 17. CDR3 length equals 19 residues. Germline CDR1 GTSNPN, CDR2 SVGIG (reference sequence). CDR3 sequence reads: CAWSLYQPTGKDSNQPQHF. CDR3 nucleotide sequence: TGTGCCTGGAGTCTCTATCAACCGACAGGGAAGGACAGCAATCAGCCCCAGCATTTT.

The chain uses TRBV27 and TRBJ2-3; 10 nucleotides line up with TRBD2. The CDR3 has 15 amino acids. With 6 bases clipped from V and 2 bases from J, the junction kept 5 bases outside the gene matches. Germline assignment: CDR1 MNHEY and CDR2 SMNVEV (reference sequence). CDR3 loop: CASSPLAGNTDTQYF. CDR3 bases: TGTGCCAGCAGCCCACTAGCGGGAAACACAGATACGCAGTATTTT.

The chain joins TRBV3-1 (or the pseudogene TRBV3-2) to TRBJ2-1; D possibly corresponds to TRBD1 (6 bases). Looked up from germline, CDR1 is LGHDT and CDR2 is YNNKEL (reference sequence). The V end was cut by 7 bases, the J end by 8 bases, with 15 bases between. CDR3 length: 13 residues. The CDR3 sequence is CASTGVSRDEQFF. For the CDR3, the DNA is TGTGCCAGCACAGGGGTCTCGAGGGATGAGCAGTTCTTC.

The V gene is TRBV7-8, the J gene TRBJ2-5; TRBD1 agrees at 8 bases. The germline CDR1 and CDR2 sequences are SGHVS and FQNEAQ. J lost 5 bases, V lost 5 bases, and 13 bases had no gene match. This CDR3 region has 16 residues. The CDR3 reads CASSPPRAGGSETQYF. The CDR3 bases are TGTGCCAGCAGCCCCCCCCGGGCAGGGGGCTCGGAGACCCAGTACTTC.

This chain links TRBV10-3 with TRBJ1-6, with D maybe TRBD1 (5 bases). Germline V gene sequence: CDR1 ENHRY, CDR2 SYGVKD. V was clipped by 3 bases and J by 13 bases, with 19 bases between them. The CDR3 runs 15 residues. The DNA of the CDR3 is TGTGCCATCAGTGAACTCCGGGACCTTAGCCTCCCCCTCCACTTT. This sequence encodes CAISELRDLSLPLHF.

This clone appeared a single time. The chain couples TRBV6-5 to TRBJ2-1, with D perhaps given as TRBD1 or TRBD2 (7 bases each). Between the trimmed V and J ends, which lost 7 bases and 9 bases, there was a span of 13 bases. Germline lookup yields CDR1 MNHEY and CDR2 SVGAGI. The CDR3 contains 12 residues. The CDR3 spells CASNRGGSEQFF. CDR3 bases: TGTGCCAGCAACAGGGGAGGGAGTGAGCAGTTCTTC.

Only one count was recorded for this clone. The rearrangement links TRBV9 to TRBJ2-2; 8 positions agree with TRBD2. The CDR3 has 16 residues. Germline lookup yields CDR1 SGDLS and CDR2 YYNGEE. The junction had 9 bases not matched to a gene; V was cut back by 3 bases and J by 5 bases. The CDR3 nucleotides are TGTGCCAGCAGCGCCCCGGGGGGGCAGACTACCGGGGAGCTGTTTTTT. It translates to CASSAPGGQTTGELFF. Combining the CDR3 with reference TRBV9 and TRBJ2-2 gives the whole variable domain DSGVTQTPKHLITATGQRVTLRCSPRSGDLSVYWYQQSLDQGLQFLIQYYNGEERAKGNILERFSAQQFPDLHSELNLSSLELGDSALYFCASSAPGGQTTGELFFGEGSRLTVL.

There are a few counts of this clone. V is TRBV7-9 and J is TRBJ2-5; D possibly corresponds to TRBD2 (5 bases). This CDR3 comprises 12 residues. With 3 bases removed from V and 5 bases from J, the gap between germline ends came to 7 bases. Germline V CDR1 and CDR2: SEHNR, FQNEAQ (reference sequence). The chain's CDR3 is CASSFREETQYF. In nucleotides, the CDR3 is TGTGCCAGCAGCTTTAGGGAGGAGACCCAGTACTTC.

The chain employs TRBV18 and TRBJ2-1; no clear D gene. The germline V gene has CDR1 KGHSH and CDR2 LQKENI. The CDR3 totals 15 residues. V was shortened by 0 bases and J by 1 base, with 7 bases between the two germline ends. The DNA of the CDR3 is TGTGCCAGCTCACCACCGAAGCCTTCCTACAATGAGCAGTTCTTC. Amino acid sequence: CASSPPKPSYNEQFF.

The V gene is TRBV3-1 (or the pseudogene TRBV3-2), the J gene TRBJ1-1; 7 bases map to TRBD1. Germline values: CDR1 LGHDT, CDR2 YNNKEL (reference sequence). CDR3 length: 18 residues. V lost 0 bases to trimming and J lost 1 base; unmatched junction nucleotides: 11. CDR3 DNA: TGTGCCAGCAGCCAAGATGTGAGACAGGGTTCACGGAACACTGAAGCTTTCTTT. Its translation: CASSQDVRQGSRNTEAFF.

This clone was detected a few times. Written as DNA, the CDR3 is TGTGCCAGCAGCTTAACCGCCTACGAGCAGTACTTC. This sequence encodes CASSLTAYEQYF. J is TRBJ2-7 and V is TRBV7-9, with no clear D. Germline assignment: CDR1 SEHNR and CDR2 FQNEAQ (reference sequence). V was trimmed by 2 bases and J by 2 bases, leaving 4 bases between them. This CDR3 region has 12 residues.

The rearrangement uses TRBV19 and TRBJ1-2, with D possibly being TRBD1 (6 bases). V shed 7 bases and J shed 3 bases, with 21 bases lying between them. CDR1 is LNHDA, CDR2 SQIVND, per germline (reference sequence). This CDR3 contains 16 residues. The CDR3 coding sequence is TGTGCCAGTATTCGCAACGCGGAGGGGGGCTACTATGGCTACACCTTC. Translation gives CASIRNAEGGYYGYTF. Full variable domain (rest looked up from reference TRBV19 and TRBJ1-2): DGGITQSPKYLFRKEGQNVTLSCEQNLNHDAMYWYRQDPGQGLRLIYYSQIVNDFQKGDIAEGYSVSREKKESFPLTVTSAQKNPTAFYLCASIRNAEGGYYGYTFGSGTRLTVV.